The clone carrying this TCR beta chain was detected many times. No antigen is known for it. Unique molecular identifiers tagged the TCRbeta library. MiXCR, run by TCRdb on the PCR reads, gives a single entry per CDR3 protein. Here the sample spans 55,000 to 85,000 distinct CDR3 sequences, around 9.9% being singletons. The CDR3 is 15 residues long. V shed 4 bases and J shed 1 base, with 11 bases lying between them. Germline V gene lookup returns CDR1 MNHEY and CDR2 SVGAGI. This record comes from a study of T-cell reconstitution after alpha-beta-depleted transplantation in children. Whole-study results and caveats: Most T-cell counts and diversity one year after the transplant came from T cells that were newly produced. It was surviving recipient T cells and thymic progenitors that gave some patients high TCRbeta diversity at day 60. About two months after transplant, alpha-beta T cells reportedly came from several hundred expanded graft clones.

The sequence was obtained from a boy younger than 18 with acute myeloid leukemia, due to receive a stem cell transplant. This rearrangement joins TRBV6-5 to TRBJ2-1, with a possible D match to TRBD1 (6 bases). Sequencing used PBMCs, obtained before TCRalphabeta/CD19-depleted stem cell transplant. DNA for the CDR3: TGTGCCAGCAGTTCACCAGGGGTTTCCTACAATGAGCAGTTCTTC. Translation gives CASSSPGVSYNEQFF.